A single sample is the source of the 9 T cell receptor beta chains below, sequenced in a study of tumor-infiltrating lymphocytes in primary liver carcinoma. Starting material for RNA and DNA co-extraction consisted of about 19-32 mg of unsorted bulk tissue. A constant-region primer served to make TCR beta cDNA from about 0.45 ug total RNA. Sequencing libraries for TCR beta derived from three nested multiplex PCR rounds that used slightly modified ARM-PCR. For around 9 cycles apiece, the opening two PCR rounds ran with TRBV1-TRBV30 forward primers and a C-beta reverse primer. TCRdb re-called the multiplex PCR reads with MiXCR, one entry per CDR3 protein. The top ten clones hold about a quarter of a sample with more than 60,000 distinct CDR3 sequences, over 60% of them seen once. Sequences were obtained from liver tumor tissue from sampling region 4. Sample subset: tumor region T4, right-lateral pole. The source is a man aged 35 to 55 with primary liver carcinoma and hepatitis B virus infection.

With regard to this clonotype: One junction end disagrees with the germline gene, perhaps due to a read error. The CDR3 is CAISGGADTDTQYF. CDR3 bases: TGTGCCATAAGTGGGGGCGCAGATACAGATACGCAGTATTTT. The rearrangement uses TRBV10-3 and TRBJ2-3; D might be TRBD1 (6 bases). Germline CDR1 is ENHRY and CDR2 is SYGVKD. This CDR3 has 14 residues.

As to this clonotype: This sequence may be a read error, since a much larger clone differs from it by one base. V usage is TRBV28 and J usage is TRBJ2-5; no clear D gene. Germline values: CDR1 MDHEN, CDR2 SYDVKM. Trimming pared 5 bases from V and 5 bases from J, leaving 15 bases between. This CDR3 has 14 amino acids. CDR3 residues: CASSHPTWSETQYF. CDR3 DNA: TGTGCCAGCAGTCACCCGACATGGTCGGAGACCCAGTACTTC.

A remark on this clonotype: This clone may be a read error of a much larger clone one base away. This chain links TRBV12-3 or TRBV12-4 with TRBJ2-1, with 7 bases that match TRBD2. The CDR3 is made up of 13 amino acids. The CDR3 region has the DNA TGTGCCAGCAGTCCGACTAGCACCAATGAGCAGTCCTTC. Translated, it gives CASSPTSTNEQSF.

Worth noting for this clonotype: The conserved closing phenylalanine or tryptophan is absent in this CDR3, likely reflecting a read error. The CDR3 DNA is TGTGCCGGTCGGAGTTCCCATAATTCACCCCTCCACTTA. It specifies CAGRSSHNSPLHL. The chain employs TRBV6-6 and TRBJ1-6; no clear D. The CDR3 runs to 13 residues. Germline CDR1 is MNHNY and CDR2 is SVGAGI (reference sequence). The germline V and J ends were trimmed by 11 bases and 5 bases, with 13 bases remaining between them.

There are many counts of this clonotype. The V call is TRBV28, the J call TRBJ1-1, with TRBD1 as a possible D gene (5 bases). Germline-derived CDR1 and CDR2 are MDHEN and SYDVKM. This CDR3 is built from 19 residues. V was clipped by 4 bases and J by 1 base, with 25 bases between them. The CDR3 DNA reads TGTGCCAGCAGTTCCTCTCTTATATCGGGGCTTAACCCGAACACTGAAGCTTTCTTT. Translated, it gives CASSSSLISGLNPNTEAFF.

The sample holds one count of this clonotype. No conserved phenylalanine or tryptophan is present at the end of the CDR3, so a read error is the likely explanation. The chain recombines TRBV4-2 with TRBJ2-4; D is ambiguous. This CDR3 comprises 14 residues. Germline loops: CDR1 LGHNA, CDR2 YNFKEQ. CDR3 sequence reads: CVSSQDLAKNIQYL. The CDR3 DNA reads TGTGTCAGCAGCCAGGACCTAGCCAAAAACATTCAGTACTTA.

This clonotype was seen repeatedly, ten times or more. CDR3 coding DNA: TGTGCCAGCAGCTTAGGACTGGTCACAGATACGCAGTATTTT. This gives the protein CASSLGLVTDTQYF. The V gene is TRBV5-6, the J gene TRBJ2-3; D perhaps matches TRBD2 (5 bases). V dropped 2 bases and J dropped 2 bases, with 9 bases sitting between them. The CDR3 consists of 14 residues. The germline CDR1 and CDR2 sequences are SGHDT and YYEEEE.

Concerning this clonotype: The CDR3 end shows no conserved phenylalanine or tryptophan, and so a read error is likely. J is TRBJ2-7 and V is TRBV11-3, with D uncertain. Germline V gene sequence: CDR1 SGHNT, CDR2 YENEEA. CDR3 length: 12 amino acids. The CDR3 DNA reads as TGTGCAAGCAGCTTAGTTCCAGACGAGCAGTACTCC. Amino acids: CASSLVPDEQYS.

A remark on this clonotype: Germline and junction disagree at one end, which may indicate a read error. The chain employs TRBV28 and TRBJ1-2, with D unresolved. CDR3 length: 16 amino acids. CDR1 and CDR2 from the germline V gene are MDHEN and SYDVKM. CDR3 residues: CAGRISTSLTRYGYTF. For the CDR3, the DNA is TGTGCCGGCAGGATCAGCACTAGTTTGACTAGGTATGGCTACACCTTC.